The clone carrying this T cell receptor beta chain was counted ten times or more. Its antigen is undetermined. The data stem from a study of identical twins. Study conclusions and caveats: Compared with unrelated sharing, twin-shared out-of-frame alpha sequences had more low-probability sequences. Twin pairs had excess sharing that was weaker in beta out-of-frame sequences. Cross-sectional statistics underpinned the conclusions; the same donors were not followed.

The CDR3 has 14 amino acids. The V gene lost 0 bases and the J gene lost 2 bases, with 5 bases spanning the gap. TCRdb analysed the 5' RACE reads with MiXCR anew, one entry per CDR3 protein. The sample consists of around 1.7 million distinct CDR3 sequences, 32% of them appearing once. The clonotype comes from a newborn girl in good health. V and J are TRBV12-3 or TRBV12-4 and TRBJ1-5; D not certain. Sequencing was done on a sample of cord blood. Here the CDR3 DNA reads TGTGCCAGCAGTTTAGCCCACGGCAATCAGCCCCAGCATTTT. This codes for CASSLAHGNQPQHF.